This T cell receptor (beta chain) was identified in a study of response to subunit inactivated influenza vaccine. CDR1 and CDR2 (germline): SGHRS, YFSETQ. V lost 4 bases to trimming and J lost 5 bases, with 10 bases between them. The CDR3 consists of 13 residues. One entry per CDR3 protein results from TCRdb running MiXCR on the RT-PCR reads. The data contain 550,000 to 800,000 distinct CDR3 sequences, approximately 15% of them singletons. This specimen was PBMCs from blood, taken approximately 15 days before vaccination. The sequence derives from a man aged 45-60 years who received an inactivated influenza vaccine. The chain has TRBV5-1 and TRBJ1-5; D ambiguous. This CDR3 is CASSMNGDQPQHF. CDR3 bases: TGCGCCAGCAGCATGAACGGGGATCAGCCCCAGCATTTT.